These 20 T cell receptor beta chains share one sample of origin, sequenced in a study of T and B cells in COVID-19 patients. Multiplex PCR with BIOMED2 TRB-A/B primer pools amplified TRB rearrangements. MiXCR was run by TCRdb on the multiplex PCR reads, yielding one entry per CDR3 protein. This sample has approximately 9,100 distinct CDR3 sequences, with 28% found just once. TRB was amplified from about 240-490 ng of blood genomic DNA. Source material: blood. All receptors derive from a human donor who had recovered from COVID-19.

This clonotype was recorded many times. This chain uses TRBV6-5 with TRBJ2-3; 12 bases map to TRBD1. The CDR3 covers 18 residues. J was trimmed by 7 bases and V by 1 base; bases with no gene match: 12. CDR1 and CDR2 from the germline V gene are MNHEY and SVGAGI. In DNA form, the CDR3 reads TGTGCCAGCAGTTACTACCGGGACAGGGGGCCAGAATTAAATACGCAGTATTTT. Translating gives CASSYYRDRGPELNTQYF.

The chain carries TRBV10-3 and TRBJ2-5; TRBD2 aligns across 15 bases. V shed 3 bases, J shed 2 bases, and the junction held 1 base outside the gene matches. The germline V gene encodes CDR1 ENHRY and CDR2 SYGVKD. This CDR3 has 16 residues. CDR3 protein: CAISEGTSGGQETQYF. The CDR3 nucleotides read TGTGCCATCAGTGAAGGGACTAGCGGGGGGCAAGAGACCCAGTACTTC.

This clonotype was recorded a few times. DNA of the CDR3: TGTGCCAGCAGCTTAGCCGCAGGGTCGAATGAAAAACTGTTTTTT. Translating it yields CASSLAAGSNEKLFF. This chain links TRBV7-9 with TRBJ1-4, with TRBD1 as a possible D gene (5 bases). The V end lost 0 bases, the J end lost 5 bases, and 10 bases lay between the germline ends. Per germline, CDR1 SEHNR and CDR2 FQNEAQ (reference sequence). This CDR3 contains 15 residues.

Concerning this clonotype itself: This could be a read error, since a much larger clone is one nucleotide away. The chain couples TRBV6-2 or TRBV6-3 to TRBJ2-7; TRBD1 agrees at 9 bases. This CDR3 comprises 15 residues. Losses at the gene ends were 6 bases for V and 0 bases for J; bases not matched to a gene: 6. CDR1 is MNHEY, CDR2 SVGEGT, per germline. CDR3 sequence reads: CASSVDRGSSYEQYV. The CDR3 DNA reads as TGTGCCAGCAGCGTAGACAGGGGGAGCTCCTACGAGCAGTACGTC.

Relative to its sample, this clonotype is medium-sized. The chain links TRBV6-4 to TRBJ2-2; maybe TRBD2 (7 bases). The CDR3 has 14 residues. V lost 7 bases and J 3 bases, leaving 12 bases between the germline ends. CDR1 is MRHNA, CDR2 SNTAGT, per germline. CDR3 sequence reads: CASKAGADTGELFF. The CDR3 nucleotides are TGTGCCAGCAAGGCGGGGGCGGACACCGGGGAGCTGTTTTTT.

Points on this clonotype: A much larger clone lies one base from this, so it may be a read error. CDR3 sequence reads: CASRLHDIDTQYF. CDR3 nucleotides: TGTGCCAGCAGACTTCACGACATTGATACGCAGTATTTT. The V call is TRBV6-1, the J call TRBJ2-3; D is ambiguous. Germline V gene lookup returns CDR1 MNHNS and CDR2 SASEGT. The CDR3 sequence is 13 residues long. The V end lost 6 bases, the J end lost 6 bases, and 13 bases lay between the germline ends.

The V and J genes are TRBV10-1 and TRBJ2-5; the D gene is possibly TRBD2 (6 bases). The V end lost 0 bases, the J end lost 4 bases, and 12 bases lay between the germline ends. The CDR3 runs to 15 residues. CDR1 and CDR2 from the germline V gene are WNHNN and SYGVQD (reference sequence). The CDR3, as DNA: TGCGCCAGCAGTGAGTCGAGACTAGAAGGAGAGACCCAGTACTTC. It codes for CASSESRLEGETQYF.

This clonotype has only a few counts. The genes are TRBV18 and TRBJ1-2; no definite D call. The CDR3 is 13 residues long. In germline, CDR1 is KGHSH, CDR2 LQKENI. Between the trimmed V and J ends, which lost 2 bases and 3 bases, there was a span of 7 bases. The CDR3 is CASSPGSDYGYTF. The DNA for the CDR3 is TGTGCCAGCTCACCAGGGTCTGACTATGGCTACACCTTC.

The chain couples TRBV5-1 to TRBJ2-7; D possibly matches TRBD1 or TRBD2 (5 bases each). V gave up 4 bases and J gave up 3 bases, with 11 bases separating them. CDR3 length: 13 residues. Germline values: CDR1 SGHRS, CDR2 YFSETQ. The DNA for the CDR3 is TGCGCCAGCAGCGTGGGACCTTACTACGAGCAGTACGTC. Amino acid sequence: CASSVGPYYEQYV.

The DNA of the CDR3 is TGTGCCAGCAGCTTAGGTTCCGAGCCCTATGGCTACACCTTC. Residues: CASSLGSEPYGYTF. This rearrangement joins TRBV5-6 to TRBJ1-2; no reliable D call. V lost 2 bases, J lost 4 bases, and 12 bases lay in between. Germline V gene sequence: CDR1 SGHDT, CDR2 YYEEEE. CDR3 length: 14 residues.

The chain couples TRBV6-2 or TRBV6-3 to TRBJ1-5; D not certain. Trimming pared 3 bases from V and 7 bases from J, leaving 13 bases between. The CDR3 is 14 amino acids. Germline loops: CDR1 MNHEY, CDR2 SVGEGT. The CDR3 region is CASSYSMEVQPQHF. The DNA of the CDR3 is TGTGCCAGCAGTTATTCCATGGAAGTCCAGCCCCAGCATTTT.

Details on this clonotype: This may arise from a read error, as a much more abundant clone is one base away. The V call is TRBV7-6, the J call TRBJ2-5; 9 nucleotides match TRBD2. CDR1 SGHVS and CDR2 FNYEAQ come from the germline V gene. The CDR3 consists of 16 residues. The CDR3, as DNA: TGTGTCAGCACCAAGGGTGCGGGGGGGCCGGGAGAGACCCAGTACTTC. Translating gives CVSTKGAGGPGETQYF.

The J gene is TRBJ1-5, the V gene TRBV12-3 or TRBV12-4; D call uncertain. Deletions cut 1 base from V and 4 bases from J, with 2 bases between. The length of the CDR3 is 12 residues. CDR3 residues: CASSLGNQPQHF. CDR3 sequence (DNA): TGTGCCAGCAGTTTAGGGAATCAGCCCCAGCATTTT.

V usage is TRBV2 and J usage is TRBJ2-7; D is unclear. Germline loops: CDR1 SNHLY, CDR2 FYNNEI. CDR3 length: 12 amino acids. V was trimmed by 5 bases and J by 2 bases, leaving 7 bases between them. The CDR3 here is CASSTPPYEQYV. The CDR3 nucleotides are TGTGCCAGCAGTACCCCCCCCTACGAGCAGTACGTC.

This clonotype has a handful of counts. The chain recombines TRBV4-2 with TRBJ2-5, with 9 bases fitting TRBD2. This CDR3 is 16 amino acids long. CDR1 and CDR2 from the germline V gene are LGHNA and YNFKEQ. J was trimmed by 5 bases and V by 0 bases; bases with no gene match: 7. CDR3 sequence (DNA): TGTGCCAGCAGCCAAGATCCGGCGGGGGGGCCGGAGACCCAGTACTTC. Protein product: CASSQDPAGGPETQYF.

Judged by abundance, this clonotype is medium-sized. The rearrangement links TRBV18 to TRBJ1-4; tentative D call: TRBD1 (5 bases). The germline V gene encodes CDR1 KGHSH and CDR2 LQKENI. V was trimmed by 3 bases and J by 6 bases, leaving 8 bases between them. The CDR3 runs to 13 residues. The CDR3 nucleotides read TGTGCCAGCTCACCCGACAGTTATGAAAAACTGTTTTTT. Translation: CASSPDSYEKLFF.

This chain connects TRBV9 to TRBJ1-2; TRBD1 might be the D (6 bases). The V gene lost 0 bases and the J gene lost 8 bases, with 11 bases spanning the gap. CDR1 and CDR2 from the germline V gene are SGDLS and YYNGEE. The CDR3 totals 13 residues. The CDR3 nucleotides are TGTGCCAGCAGCGTAGGGGCAGGGGCGGGCTACACCTTC. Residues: CASSVGAGAGYTF.

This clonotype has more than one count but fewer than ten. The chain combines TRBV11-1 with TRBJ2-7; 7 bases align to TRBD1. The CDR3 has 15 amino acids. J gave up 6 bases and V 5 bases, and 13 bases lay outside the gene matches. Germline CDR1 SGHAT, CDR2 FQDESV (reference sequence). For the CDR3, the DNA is TGTGCCAGCAGCCCAGGGTTTTGGGACAGACGCGAGCAGTACTTC. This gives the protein CASSPGFWDRREQYF.

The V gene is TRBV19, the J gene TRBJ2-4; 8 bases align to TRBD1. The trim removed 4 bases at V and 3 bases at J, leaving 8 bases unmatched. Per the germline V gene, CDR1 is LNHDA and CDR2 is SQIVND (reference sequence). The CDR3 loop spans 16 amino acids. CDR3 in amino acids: CASSRQGNGHKNIQYF. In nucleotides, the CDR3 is TGTGCCAGTAGTAGACAGGGGAACGGCCACAAAAACATTCAGTACTTC.

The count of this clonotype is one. The CDR3 coding sequence is TGTGCCAGCAGCTTAGGGGGTCGAGGGCCCCAGCATTTT. Amino acid sequence: CASSLGGRGPQHF. This chain joins TRBV5-8 and TRBJ1-5; possibly TRBD1 for D (6 bases). This CDR3 spans 13 amino acids. Germline V lookup: CDR1 SGHTS, CDR2 YDEGEE. Trimming took 2 bases from V and 9 from J, leaving 12 bases between them.